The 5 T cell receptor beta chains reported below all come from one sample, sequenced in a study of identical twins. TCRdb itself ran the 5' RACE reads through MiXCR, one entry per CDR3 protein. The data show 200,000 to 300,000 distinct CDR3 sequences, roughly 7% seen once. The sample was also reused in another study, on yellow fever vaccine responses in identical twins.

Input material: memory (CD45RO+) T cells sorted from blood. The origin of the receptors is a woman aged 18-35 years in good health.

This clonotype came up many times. CDR3 sequence: CSAQGQLSYNEQFF. The CDR3 DNA is TGCAGCGCACAGGGACAGCTCTCCTACAATGAGCAGTTCTTC. The chain has TRBV29-1 and TRBJ2-1; 7 bases align to TRBD1. The CDR3 is 14 amino acids. Germline loops: CDR1 SQVTM, CDR2 ANQGSEA. V lost 7 bases to trimming and J lost 0 bases; unmatched junction nucleotides: 6.

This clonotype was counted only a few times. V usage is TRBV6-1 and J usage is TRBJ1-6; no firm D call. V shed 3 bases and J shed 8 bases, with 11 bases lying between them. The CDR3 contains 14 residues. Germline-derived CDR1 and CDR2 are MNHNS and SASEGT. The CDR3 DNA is TGTGCCAGCAGTGAGGACTTAATTCATTCACCCCTCCACTTT. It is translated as CASSEDLIHSPLHF.

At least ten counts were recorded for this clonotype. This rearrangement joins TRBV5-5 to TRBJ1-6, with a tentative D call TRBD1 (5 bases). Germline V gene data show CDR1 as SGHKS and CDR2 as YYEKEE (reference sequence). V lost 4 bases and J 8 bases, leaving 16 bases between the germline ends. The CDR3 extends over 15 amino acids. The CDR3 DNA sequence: TGTGCCAGCAGCCGTCAGGGTGGCGGGTATTCACCCCTCCACTTT. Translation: CASSRQGGGYSPLHF.

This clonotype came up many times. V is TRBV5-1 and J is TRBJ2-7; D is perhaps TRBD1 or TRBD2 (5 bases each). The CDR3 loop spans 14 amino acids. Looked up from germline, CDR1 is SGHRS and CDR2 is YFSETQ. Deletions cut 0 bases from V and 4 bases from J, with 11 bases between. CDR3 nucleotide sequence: TGCGCCAGCAGCTTGGGAGGGGCGACTTACGAGCAGTACTTC. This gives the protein CASSLGGATYEQYF.

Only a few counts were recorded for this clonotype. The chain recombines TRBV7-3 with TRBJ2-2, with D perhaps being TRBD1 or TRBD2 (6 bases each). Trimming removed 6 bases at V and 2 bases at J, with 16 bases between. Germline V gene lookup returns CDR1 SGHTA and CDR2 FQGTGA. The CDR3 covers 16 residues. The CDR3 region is CASRRGGTPNTGELFF. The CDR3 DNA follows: TGTGCCAGCAGGAGAGGCGGGACACCTAACACCGGGGAGCTGTTTTTT.